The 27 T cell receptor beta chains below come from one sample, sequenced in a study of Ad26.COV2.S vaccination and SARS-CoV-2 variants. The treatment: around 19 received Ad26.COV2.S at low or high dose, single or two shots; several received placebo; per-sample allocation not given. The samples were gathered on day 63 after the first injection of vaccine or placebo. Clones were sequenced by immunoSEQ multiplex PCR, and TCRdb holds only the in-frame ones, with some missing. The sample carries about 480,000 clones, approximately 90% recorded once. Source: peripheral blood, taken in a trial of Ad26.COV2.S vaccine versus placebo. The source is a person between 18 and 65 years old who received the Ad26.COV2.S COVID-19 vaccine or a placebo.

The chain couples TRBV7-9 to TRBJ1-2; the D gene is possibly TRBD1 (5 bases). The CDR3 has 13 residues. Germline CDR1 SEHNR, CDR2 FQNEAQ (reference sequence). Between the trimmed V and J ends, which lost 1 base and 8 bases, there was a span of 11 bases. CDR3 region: CASSLGTSVGYTF. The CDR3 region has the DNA TGTGCCAGCAGCTTAGGGACATCGGTCGGCTACACCTTC.

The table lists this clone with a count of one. The CDR3 loop reads CASSSRQDYEQYF. As DNA, the CDR3 is TGTGCCAGCAGCTCGCGACAGGACTACGAGCAGTACTTC. The chain links TRBV7-2 to TRBJ2-7, with D maybe TRBD1 (6 bases). Trimming took off 4 bases at V and 3 bases at J, with 10 bases between the two ends. This CDR3 region has 13 residues. The V gene's germline CDR1 is SGHTA and CDR2 FQGNSA. Using reference TRBV7-2 and TRBJ2-7 for the parts outside the CDR3, the full variable domain is GAGVSQSPSNKVTEKGKDVELRCDPISGHTALYWYRQSLGQGLEFLIYFQGNSAPDKSGLPSDRFSAERTGGSVSTLTIQRTQQEDSAVYLCASSSRQDYEQYFGPGTRLTVT.

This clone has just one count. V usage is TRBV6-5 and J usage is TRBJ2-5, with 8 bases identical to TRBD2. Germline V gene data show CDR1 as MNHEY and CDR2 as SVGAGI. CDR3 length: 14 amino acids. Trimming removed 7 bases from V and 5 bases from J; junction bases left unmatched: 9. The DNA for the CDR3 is TGTGCCAGCACCCACGGGGGGGGTTCGGAGACCCAGTACTTC. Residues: CASTHGGGSETQYF.

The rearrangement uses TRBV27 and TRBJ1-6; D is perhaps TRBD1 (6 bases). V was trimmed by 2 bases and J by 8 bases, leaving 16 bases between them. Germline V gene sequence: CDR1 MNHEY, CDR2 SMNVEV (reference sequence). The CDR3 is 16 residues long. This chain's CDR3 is CASSLPGHRGDSPLHF. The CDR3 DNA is TGTGCCAGCAGTTTACCGGGACACCGAGGGGATTCACCCCTCCACTTT.

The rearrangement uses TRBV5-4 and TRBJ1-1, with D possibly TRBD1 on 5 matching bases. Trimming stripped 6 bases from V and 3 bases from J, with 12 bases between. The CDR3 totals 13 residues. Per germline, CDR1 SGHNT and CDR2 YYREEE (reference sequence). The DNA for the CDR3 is TGTGCCAGCAATCGAGGGGTGCACACTGAAGCTTTCTTT. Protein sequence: CASNRGVHTEAFF.

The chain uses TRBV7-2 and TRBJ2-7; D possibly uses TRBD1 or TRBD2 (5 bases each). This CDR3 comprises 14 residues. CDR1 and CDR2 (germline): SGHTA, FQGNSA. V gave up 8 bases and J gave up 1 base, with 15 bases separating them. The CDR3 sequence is CASRGTRGSYEQYF. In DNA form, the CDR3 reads TGTGCCAGCCGTGGGACCCGGGGTTCCTACGAGCAGTACTTC. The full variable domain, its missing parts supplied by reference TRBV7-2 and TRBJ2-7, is GAGVSQSPSNKVTEKGKDVELRCDPISGHTALYWYRQSLGQGLEFLIYFQGNSAPDKSGLPSDRFSAERTGGSVSTLTIQRTQQEDSAVYLCASRGTRGSYEQYFGPGTRLTVT.

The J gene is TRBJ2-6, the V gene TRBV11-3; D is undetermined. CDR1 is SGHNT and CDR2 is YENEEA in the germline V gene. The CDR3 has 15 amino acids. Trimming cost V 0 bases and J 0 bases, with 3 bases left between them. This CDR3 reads CASSLEGSGANVLTF. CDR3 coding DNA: TGTGCCAGCAGCTTAGAGGGCTCTGGGGCCAACGTCCTGACTTTC.

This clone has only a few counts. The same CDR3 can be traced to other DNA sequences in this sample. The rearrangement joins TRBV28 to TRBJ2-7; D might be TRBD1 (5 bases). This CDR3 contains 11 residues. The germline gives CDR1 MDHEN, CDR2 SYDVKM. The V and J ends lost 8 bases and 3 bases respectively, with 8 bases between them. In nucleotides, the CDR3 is TGTGCCAGCCTTAGGGGCTACGAGCAGTACTTC. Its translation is CASLRGYEQYF.

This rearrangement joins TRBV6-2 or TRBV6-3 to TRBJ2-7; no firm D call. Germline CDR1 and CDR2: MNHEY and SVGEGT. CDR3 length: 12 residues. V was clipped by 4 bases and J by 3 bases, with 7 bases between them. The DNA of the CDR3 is TGTGCCAGCAGTTCTAACCACTACGAGCAGTACTTC. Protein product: CASSSNHYEQYF.

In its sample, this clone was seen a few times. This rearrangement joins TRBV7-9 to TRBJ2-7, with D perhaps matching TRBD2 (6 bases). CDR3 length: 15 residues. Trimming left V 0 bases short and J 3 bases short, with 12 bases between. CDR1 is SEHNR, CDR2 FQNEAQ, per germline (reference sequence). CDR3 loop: CASSLAASAYYEQYF. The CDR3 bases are TGTGCCAGCAGCTTAGCGGCTAGCGCCTACTACGAGCAGTACTTC.

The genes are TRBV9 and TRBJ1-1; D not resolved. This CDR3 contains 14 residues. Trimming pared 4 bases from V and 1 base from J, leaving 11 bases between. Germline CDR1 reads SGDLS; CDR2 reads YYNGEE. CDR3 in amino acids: CASSLRTENTEAFF. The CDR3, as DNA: TGTGCCAGCAGCTTGCGGACGGAGAACACTGAAGCTTTCTTT.

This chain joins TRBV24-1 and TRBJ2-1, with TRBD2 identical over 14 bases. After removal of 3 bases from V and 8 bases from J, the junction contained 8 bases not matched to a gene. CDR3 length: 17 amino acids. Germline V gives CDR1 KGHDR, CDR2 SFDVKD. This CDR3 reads CATSDPGTSGSRDEQFF. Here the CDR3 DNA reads TGTGCCACCAGTGATCCCGGGACTAGCGGGAGTCGGGATGAGCAGTTCTTC.

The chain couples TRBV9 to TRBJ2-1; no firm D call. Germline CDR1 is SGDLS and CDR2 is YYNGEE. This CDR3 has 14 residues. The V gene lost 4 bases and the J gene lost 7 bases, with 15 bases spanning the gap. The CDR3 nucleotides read TGTGCCAGCAGCCCCAGATGGCTCAAAAATGAGCAGTTCTTC. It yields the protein CASSPRWLKNEQFF.

DNA for the CDR3: TGCAGCGCTACAGGACTTTACAATGAAAAACTGTTTTTT. Its protein product is CSATGLYNEKLFF. The gene calls are TRBV29-1 and TRBJ1-4, with D perhaps TRBD1 (5 bases). Per the germline V gene, CDR1 is SQVTM and CDR2 is ANQGSEA. The V end was cut by 7 bases, the J end by 5 bases, with 14 bases between. CDR3 length: 13 amino acids. The full variable domain, with the rest looked up from reference TRBV29-1 and TRBJ1-4, is SAVISQKPSRDICQRGTSLTIQCQVDSQVTMMFWYRQQPGQSLTLIATANQGSEATYESGFVIDKFPISRPNLTFSTLTVSNMSPEDSSIYLCSATGLYNEKLFFGSGTQLSVL.

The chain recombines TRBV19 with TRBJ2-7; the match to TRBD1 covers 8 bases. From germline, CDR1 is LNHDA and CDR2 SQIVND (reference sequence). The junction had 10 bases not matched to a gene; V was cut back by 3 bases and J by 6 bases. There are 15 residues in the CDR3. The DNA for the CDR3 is TGTGCCAGTAGTATTCCGTTCGGACAGGGCGGCGAGCAGTACTTC. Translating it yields CASSIPFGQGGEQYF. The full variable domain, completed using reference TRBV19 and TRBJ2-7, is DGGITQSPKYLFRKEGQNVTLSCEQNLNHDAMYWYRQDPGQGLRLIYYSQIVNDFQKGDIAEGYSVSREKKESFPLTVTSAQKNPTAFYLCASSIPFGQGGEQYFGPGTRLTVT.

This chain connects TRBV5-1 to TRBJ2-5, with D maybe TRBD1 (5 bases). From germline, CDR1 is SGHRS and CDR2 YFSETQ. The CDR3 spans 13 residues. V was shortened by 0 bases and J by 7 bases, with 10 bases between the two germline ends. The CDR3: CASSLEGFVTQYF. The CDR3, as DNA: TGCGCCAGCAGCTTGGAGGGGTTTGTGACCCAGTACTTC.

As DNA, the CDR3 is TGTGCCAGCAGTCAGACAGGGCGGGAGACCCAGTACTTC. Its protein product is CASSQTGRETQYF. The chain couples TRBV6-2 or TRBV6-3 to TRBJ2-5; 7 bases map to TRBD1. V was pared by 5 bases and J by 5 bases, with 5 bases of the junction left unmatched. The CDR3 contains 13 residues. CDR1 MNHEY and CDR2 SVGEGT come from the germline V gene.

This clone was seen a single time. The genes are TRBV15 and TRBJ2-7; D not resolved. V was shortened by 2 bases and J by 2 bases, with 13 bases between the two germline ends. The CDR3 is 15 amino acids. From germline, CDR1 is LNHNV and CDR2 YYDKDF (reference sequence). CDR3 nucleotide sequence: TGTGCCACCAGCAGACTGAAGACCTCCACCTACGAGCAGTACTTC. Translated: CATSRLKTSTYEQYF.

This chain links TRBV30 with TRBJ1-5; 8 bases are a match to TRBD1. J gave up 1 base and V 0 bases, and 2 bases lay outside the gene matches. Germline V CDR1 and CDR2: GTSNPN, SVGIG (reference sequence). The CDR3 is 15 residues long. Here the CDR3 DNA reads TGTGCCTGGAGTGTAAACAGGGGGAGCAATCAGCCCCAGCATTTT. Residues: CAWSVNRGSNQPQHF.

The CDR3 bases are TGTGCCAGCAGCCCATGGGACAGGGAAGGGAATGGCTACACCTTC. Protein product: CASSPWDREGNGYTF. The chain recombines TRBV28 with TRBJ1-2, with 9 bases that match TRBD1. Germline values: CDR1 MDHEN, CDR2 SYDVKM. The CDR3 sequence is 15 residues long. Trimming took 6 bases from V and 6 from J; bases not matched to a gene: 11.

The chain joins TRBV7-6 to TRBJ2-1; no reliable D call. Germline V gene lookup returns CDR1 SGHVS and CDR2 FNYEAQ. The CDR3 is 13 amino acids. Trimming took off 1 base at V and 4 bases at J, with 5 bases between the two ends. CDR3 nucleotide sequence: TGTGCCAGCAGCTTAGGAAGTTACAATGAGCAGTTCTTC. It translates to CASSLGSYNEQFF.

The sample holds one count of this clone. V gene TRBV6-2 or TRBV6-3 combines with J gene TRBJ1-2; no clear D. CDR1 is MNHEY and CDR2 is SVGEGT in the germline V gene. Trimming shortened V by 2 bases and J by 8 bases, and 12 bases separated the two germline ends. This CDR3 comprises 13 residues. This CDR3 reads CASSYAQAGGYTF. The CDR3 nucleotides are TGTGCCAGCAGTTACGCGCAGGCCGGGGGCTACACCTTC.

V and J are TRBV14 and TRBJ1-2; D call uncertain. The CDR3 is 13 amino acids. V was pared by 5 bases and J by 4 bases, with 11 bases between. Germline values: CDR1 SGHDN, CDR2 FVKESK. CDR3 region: CASSFRGSYGYTF. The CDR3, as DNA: TGTGCCAGCAGCTTTCGGGGTAGCTATGGCTACACCTTC.

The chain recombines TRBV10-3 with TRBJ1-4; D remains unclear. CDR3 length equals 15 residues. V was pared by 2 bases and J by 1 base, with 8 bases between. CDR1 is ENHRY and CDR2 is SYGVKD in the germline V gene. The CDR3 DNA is TGTGCCATCAGTGAGGGTCAAGGAACTAATGAAAAACTGTTTTTT. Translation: CAISEGQGTNEKLFF.

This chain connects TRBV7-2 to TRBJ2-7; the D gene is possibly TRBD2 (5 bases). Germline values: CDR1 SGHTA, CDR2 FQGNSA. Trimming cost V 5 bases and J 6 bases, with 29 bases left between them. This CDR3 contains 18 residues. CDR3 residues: CASSNMGSGSLGFGEQYF. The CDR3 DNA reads TGTGCCAGCAGCAACATGGGGTCTGGGAGTCTAGGTTTTGGCGAGCAGTACTTC. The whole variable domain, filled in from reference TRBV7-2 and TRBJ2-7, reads GAGVSQSPSNKVTEKGKDVELRCDPISGHTALYWYRQSLGQGLEFLIYFQGNSAPDKSGLPSDRFSAERTGGSVSTLTIQRTQQEDSAVYLCASSNMGSGSLGFGEQYFGPGTRLTVT.

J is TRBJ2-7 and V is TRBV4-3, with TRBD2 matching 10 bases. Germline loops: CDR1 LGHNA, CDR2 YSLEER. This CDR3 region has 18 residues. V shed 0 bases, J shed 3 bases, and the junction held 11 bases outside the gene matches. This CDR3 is CASSQESGAGGLFYEQYF. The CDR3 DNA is TGCGCCAGCAGCCAAGAGTCCGGAGCGGGAGGGCTTTTCTACGAGCAGTACTTC.

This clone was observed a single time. CDR3 sequence (DNA): TGTGCCAGCAGTTACTCAAATAGAAGGGGACTTAGATACGAGCAGTACTTC. It is translated as CASSYSNRRGLRYEQYF. The chain couples TRBV6-2 or TRBV6-3 to TRBJ2-7; D is possibly TRBD2 (6 bases). Trimming left V 0 bases short and J 4 bases short, with 19 bases between. CDR1 is MNHEY and CDR2 is SVGEGT in the germline V gene. CDR3 length: 17 residues.